Below, 5 T cell receptor beta chains from the same sample are listed, as sequenced in a study of blood T cell repertoires in COVID-19. TCRdb's table, derived via immunoSEQ multiplex PCR, lists solely in-frame clones and lacks some. The data show about 150,000 clones, about 80% seen once. Sequencing was done on a sample of peripheral blood. These receptors originate from a man aged 60 to 75 with acute or convalescent COVID-19.

The V gene is TRBV3-1 (or the pseudogene TRBV3-2), the J gene TRBJ2-1; 13 nucleotides match TRBD2. The CDR3 runs to 15 residues. V dropped 6 bases and J dropped 9; count of bases not matched to a gene: 8. CDR1 LGHDT and CDR2 YNNKEL come from the germline V gene (reference sequence). The CDR3 sequence is CASSTSGRASGEQFF. The CDR3, as DNA: TGTGCCAGCAGTACTAGCGGGAGGGCGAGCGGTGAGCAGTTCTTC.

This rearrangement joins TRBV19 to TRBJ1-5; a weak D match, TRBD1 (5 bases). The V end lost 1 base, the J end lost 2 bases, and 18 bases lay between the germline ends. The CDR3 spans 18 residues. The V gene's germline CDR1 is LNHDA and CDR2 SQIVND (reference sequence). DNA for the CDR3: TGTGCCAGTAGTATAGGTGAACGGGACGGAGGGCGCAATCAGCCCCAGCATTTT. Amino acids: CASSIGERDGGRNQPQHF.

The rearrangement links TRBV18 to TRBJ2-7, with D perhaps matching TRBD2 (5 bases). The V and J ends lost 3 bases and 0 bases respectively, with 9 bases between them. Per germline, CDR1 KGHSH and CDR2 LQKENI. This CDR3 has 14 residues. The CDR3 reads CASSPLGSSYEQYF. CDR3 nucleotide sequence: TGTGCCAGCTCACCCCTGGGGAGCTCCTACGAGCAGTACTTC.

The rearrangement uses TRBV7-3 and TRBJ2-1; perhaps TRBD2 as D (6 bases). Germline V gives CDR1 SGHTA, CDR2 FQGTGA. Trimming removed 6 bases at V and 8 bases at J, with 14 bases between. CDR3 size: 13 residues. The CDR3 loop reads CASRKGGTHEQFF. DNA for the CDR3: TGTGCCAGCAGGAAGGGAGGTACTCATGAGCAGTTCTTC.

V is TRBV6-2 or TRBV6-3 and J is TRBJ2-7; the D is unclear. The CDR3 has 11 residues. With 5 bases removed from V and 3 bases from J, the gap between germline ends came to 5 bases. Germline values: CDR1 MNHEY, CDR2 SVGEGT. CDR3 DNA sequence: TGTGCCAGCAGTATTTACTACGAGCAGTACTTC. Protein sequence: CASSIYYEQYF.